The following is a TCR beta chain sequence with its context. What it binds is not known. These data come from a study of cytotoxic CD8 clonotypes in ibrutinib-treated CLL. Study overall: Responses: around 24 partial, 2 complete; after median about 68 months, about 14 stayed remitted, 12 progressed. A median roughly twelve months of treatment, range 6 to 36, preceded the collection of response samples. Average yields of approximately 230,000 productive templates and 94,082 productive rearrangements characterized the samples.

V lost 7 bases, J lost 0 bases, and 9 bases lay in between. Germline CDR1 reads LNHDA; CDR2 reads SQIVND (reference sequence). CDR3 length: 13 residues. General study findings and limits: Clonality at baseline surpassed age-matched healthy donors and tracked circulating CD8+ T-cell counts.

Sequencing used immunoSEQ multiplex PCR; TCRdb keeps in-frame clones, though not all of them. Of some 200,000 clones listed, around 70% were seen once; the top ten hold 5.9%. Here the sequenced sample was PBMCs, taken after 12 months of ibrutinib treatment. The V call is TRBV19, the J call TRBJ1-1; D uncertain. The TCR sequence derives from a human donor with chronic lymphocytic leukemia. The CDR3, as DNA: TGTGCCAGTAAGCAACTGATGAACACTGAAGCTTTCTTT. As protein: CASKQLMNTEAFF. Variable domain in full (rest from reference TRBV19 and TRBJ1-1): DGGITQSPKYLFRKEGQNVTLSCEQNLNHDAMYWYRQDPGQGLRLIYYSQIVNDFQKGDIAEGYSVSREKKESFPLTVTSAQKNPTAFYLCASKQLMNTEAFFGQGTRLTVV.